These 27 T cell receptor beta chains share one sample of origin, sequenced in a study of T cells in Graves' hyperthyroidism and ophthalmopathy. The CDR3 regions of TCR beta were amplified from RNA transcripts. Carried out on the TCR CDR3, a first-round RT-PCR used the HTBI primer set. TCRdb reanalysed the multiplex PCR reads using MiXCR and keeps one entry per CDR3 protein. This sample yields hundreds of thousands of distinct CDR3 sequences, of which around 20% are seen a single time; roughly a sixth belongs to the top ten. The sequenced sample was blood. The source of these receptors is a woman between 50 and 59 years old with Graves' hyperthyroidism that later progressed to Graves' ophthalmopathy.

J is TRBJ2-5 and V is TRBV5-1; either TRBD1 or TRBD2 may supply D (5 bases each). Trimming took off 3 bases at V and 9 bases at J, with 12 bases between the two ends. Germline V lookup: CDR1 SGHRS, CDR2 YFSETQ. The CDR3 loop spans 12 amino acids. Here the CDR3 DNA reads TGCGCCAGCAGCTCGGGGCCTAGGCCCCAGTACTTC. As protein: CASSSGPRPQYF.

This chain uses TRBV2 with TRBJ2-5, with D uncertain. The CDR3 length is 11 residues. V lost 5 bases to trimming and J lost 10 bases, with 11 bases between them. Germline V gene data show CDR1 as SNHLY and CDR2 as FYNNEI. CDR3 nucleotide sequence: TGTGCCAGCAGTCCGACAAGCGTCCAGTACTTC. It codes for CASSPTSVQYF.

This clonotype has ten or more counts. The chain couples TRBV12-3 or TRBV12-4 to TRBJ1-6, with D possibly being TRBD1 (6 bases). Between the trimmed V and J ends, which lost 3 bases and 10 bases, there was a span of 22 bases. This CDR3 is 17 amino acids long. The CDR3, as DNA: TGTGCCAGCAGTTTGGGGGCCTGGGGGCGTCAAGGGTCACCCCTCCACTTT. Translating it yields CASSLGAWGRQGSPLHF.

This clonotype has at least ten counts. The chain couples TRBV12-3 or TRBV12-4 to TRBJ1-2; unclear D gene. The CDR3 extends over 13 amino acids. Trimming left V 2 bases short and J 2 bases short, with 6 bases between. CDR3 nucleotide sequence: TGTGCCAGCAGTTTAACTCCGAACTATGGCTACACCTTC. Translating it yields CASSLTPNYGYTF.

This clonotype was seen repeatedly, ten times or more. The rearrangement uses TRBV12-3 or TRBV12-4 and TRBJ1-1; TRBD1 agrees at 7 bases. The CDR3 extends over 14 amino acids. J gave up 3 bases and V 5 bases, and 6 bases lay outside the gene matches. In DNA, the CDR3 is TGTGCCAGCAGTGCCTCGACAGGGTACACTGAAGCTTTCTTT. Translating gives CASSASTGYTEAFF.

This clonotype was observed many times. The chain links TRBV5-1 to TRBJ1-1; 7 bases align to TRBD1. CDR3 length: 14 residues. With V trimmed by 4 bases and J by 7 bases, 10 bases remained unmatched. CDR1 is SGHRS, CDR2 YFSETQ, per germline. The CDR3 loop is CASSPNTGTDEAFF. In DNA form, the CDR3 reads TGCGCCAGCAGCCCTAACACCGGGACAGATGAAGCTTTCTTT.

In its sample, this clonotype was seen a few times. One base away lies a much larger clone, so this may be a sequencing read error. The chain has TRBV12-3 or TRBV12-4 and TRBJ2-1; 8 bases are a match to TRBD1. V shed 6 bases, J shed 5 bases, and the junction held 3 bases outside the gene matches. The CDR3 length is 13 residues. CDR3 protein: CASSMTGDNEQFF. DNA for the CDR3: TGTGCCAGCAGCATGACAGGGGACAATGAGCAGTTCTTC.

The chain uses TRBV6-5 and TRBJ2-7, with 9 positions matching TRBD1. Germline assignment: CDR1 MNHEY and CDR2 SVGAGI. The V gene end was trimmed by 0 bases and the J gene end by 0 bases; junction bases not matched to a gene: 3. The length of the CDR3 is 16 residues. The CDR3 loop is CASSYSRTGVSYEQYF. In nucleotides, the CDR3 is TGTGCCAGCAGTTACTCCCGGACAGGGGTCTCCTACGAGCAGTACTTC.

The table lists this clonotype with many counts. The chain employs TRBV30 and TRBJ1-1; 9 nucleotides match TRBD1. With 4 bases clipped from V and 8 bases from J, the junction kept 8 bases outside the gene matches. Looked up from germline, CDR1 is GTSNPN and CDR2 is SVGIG (reference sequence). The CDR3 is made up of 13 amino acids. CDR3 residues: CAWNTGGRAEAFF. The CDR3 coding sequence is TGTGCCTGGAATACAGGGGGCCGAGCCGAAGCTTTCTTT.

The chain joins TRBV12-3 or TRBV12-4 to TRBJ1-2; 8 nucleotides match TRBD1. This CDR3 has 15 amino acids. V dropped 6 bases and J dropped 4; count of bases not matched to a gene: 10. The CDR3: CASSQGAGGAYGYTF. In nucleotides, the CDR3 is TGTGCCAGCAGCCAAGGGGCAGGGGGCGCCTATGGCTACACCTTC.

V gene TRBV10-3 combines with J gene TRBJ1-2; possibly TRBD1 for D (5 bases). The CDR3 spans 16 residues. With 0 bases removed from V and 8 bases from J, the gap between germline ends came to 19 bases. Germline CDR1 reads ENHRY; CDR2 reads SYGVKD. The CDR3 here is CAISESMGQGEYGYTF. The CDR3 DNA reads as TGTGCCATCAGTGAGTCGATGGGCCAGGGCGAGTACGGCTACACCTTC.

In the case of this clonotype: Possible read error: a much larger clone is one base away. CDR3 residues: CASSEDSANYGYTF. The CDR3 DNA is TGTGCCAGCAGTGAAGATTCAGCAAACTATGGCTACACCTTC. The chain recombines TRBV2 with TRBJ1-2; D gene unclear. V was trimmed by 1 base and J by 2 bases, leaving 8 bases between them. CDR1 and CDR2 (germline): SNHLY, FYNNEI. The length of the CDR3 is 14 residues.

This clonotype showed up just a few times. V gene TRBV10-1 combines with J gene TRBJ2-7; D tentatively reads TRBD1 or TRBD2 (5 bases each). The CDR3 sequence is 14 residues long. The germline gives CDR1 WNHNN, CDR2 SYGVQD (reference sequence). V was cut by 0 bases and J by 4 bases, with 10 bases left in between. The CDR3 sequence: CASSESGTPYEQYF. In DNA form, the CDR3 reads TGCGCCAGCAGTGAGTCGGGGACCCCATACGAGCAGTACTTC.

This clonotype was seen repeatedly, ten times or more. The CDR3 reads CSVGSKNNEQFF. The CDR3 DNA sequence: TGCAGTGTCGGTTCTAAAAACAATGAGCAGTTCTTC. This rearrangement joins TRBV20-1 to TRBJ2-1, with D unresolved. Germline V gene sequence: CDR1 DFQATT, CDR2 SNEGSKA (reference sequence). Trimming shortened V by 7 bases and J by 5 bases, and 12 bases separated the two germline ends. The CDR3 covers 12 residues.

The chain recombines TRBV6-9 with TRBJ1-5, with TRBD1 as a possible D gene (6 bases). The CDR3 consists of 16 residues. Germline CDR1 reads MNHGY; CDR2 reads SVAAGI. With 1 base removed from V and 3 bases from J, the gap between germline ends came to 13 bases. CDR3 residues: CASSYYEGGNNQPQHF. In DNA, the CDR3 is TGTGCCAGCAGTTATTACGAGGGGGGCAACAATCAGCCCCAGCATTTT.

This clonotype was seen many times. The rearrangement joins TRBV7-8 to TRBJ2-3; TRBD1 matches at 8 bases. Trimming cost V 1 base and J 7 bases; bases outside gene matches: 4. Germline CDR1 reads SGHVS; CDR2 reads FQNEAQ. The CDR3 is 14 amino acids. CDR3 region: CASSLGSGGNTQYF. In nucleotides, the CDR3 is TGTGCCAGCAGCTTAGGGTCAGGGGGCAATACGCAGTATTTT.

The sample holds a few counts of this clonotype. The V and J genes are TRBV30 and TRBJ2-7, with TRBD1 as a possible D gene (6 bases). This CDR3 has 12 residues. Germline assignment: CDR1 GTSNPN and CDR2 SVGIG (reference sequence). V shed 4 bases and J shed 2 bases, with 9 bases lying between them. In DNA form, the CDR3 reads TGTGCCTGGACCAGGGGCCCCTACGAGCAGTACTTC. It encodes CAWTRGPYEQYF.

This clonotype was seen ten or more times. J is TRBJ1-1 and V is TRBV5-1, with D perhaps matching TRBD1 (6 bases). There are 14 residues in the CDR3. The germline V gene has CDR1 SGHRS and CDR2 YFSETQ. V was pared by 4 bases and J by 6 bases, with 16 bases between. In nucleotides, the CDR3 is TGCGCCAGCAGCACTGGACAGAGGGATTCTGAAGCTTTCTTT. Residues: CASSTGQRDSEAFF.

V usage is TRBV12-3 or TRBV12-4 and J usage is TRBJ2-7; TRBD2 matches at 10 bases. The trim removed 5 bases at V and 0 bases at J, leaving 4 bases unmatched. This CDR3 region has 15 residues. The CDR3: CASSDSGGTSYEQYF. For the CDR3, the DNA is TGTGCCAGCAGTGATAGCGGGGGGACCTCCTACGAGCAGTACTTC.

The sample holds a few counts of this clonotype. The chain recombines TRBV29-1 with TRBJ2-7, with D uncertain. In germline, CDR1 is SQVTM, CDR2 ANQGSEA. With 3 bases removed from V and 4 bases from J, the gap between germline ends came to 10 bases. The length of the CDR3 is 12 residues. The CDR3 DNA follows: TGCAGCGTTGAGGATCTGGGGTACGAGCAGTACTTC. Its translation is CSVEDLGYEQYF.

This chain uses TRBV20-1 with TRBJ2-6; D gene unclear. This CDR3 is 15 amino acids long. Per the germline V gene, CDR1 is DFQATT and CDR2 is SNEGSKA (reference sequence). V lost 5 bases, J lost 1 base, and 12 bases lay in between. CDR3 nucleotide sequence: TGCAGTGCTTCTTTAGCTGGGTCTGGGGCCAACGTCCTGACTTTC. This encodes CSASLAGSGANVLTF.

The chain recombines TRBV20-1 with TRBJ1-2; 7 bases are a match to TRBD1. The V gene's germline CDR1 is DFQATT and CDR2 SNEGSKA (reference sequence). V shed 2 bases, J shed 7 bases, and the junction held 7 bases outside the gene matches. There are 13 residues in the CDR3. CDR3 nucleotide sequence: TGCAGTGCTAGACACAAACAGGGGACTGGCTACACCTTC. Protein: CSARHKQGTGYTF.

Comment on this clonotype: A much larger clonotype is one base distant, so this may be a read error. The chain has TRBV13 and TRBJ2-7; 8 bases fit TRBD2. Germline V gene sequence: CDR1 PRHDT, CDR2 FYEKMQ (reference sequence). V gave up 5 bases and J gave up 5 bases; unmatched junction bases: 8. This CDR3 has 14 amino acids. CDR3 sequence reads: CASSPPGGSNEQYF. The CDR3 coding sequence is TGTGCCAGCAGCCCCCCGGGGGGGTCCAACGAGCAGTACTTC.

This clonotype has a count of ten or more. The rearrangement joins TRBV27 to TRBJ1-1, with D uncertain. Germline CDR1 MNHEY, CDR2 SMNVEV (reference sequence). CDR3 length: 15 amino acids. The V and J ends lost 0 bases and 0 bases respectively, with 8 bases between them. The CDR3 sequence: CASSLSPGVNTEAFF. As DNA, the CDR3 is TGTGCCAGCAGTTTATCCCCAGGCGTGAACACTGAAGCTTTCTTT.

There are a few counts of this clonotype. The genes are TRBV5-4 and TRBJ1-2; D is ambiguous. In germline, CDR1 is SGHNT, CDR2 YYREEE (reference sequence). The V gene lost 3 bases and the J gene lost 6 bases, with 15 bases spanning the gap. The length of the CDR3 is 14 residues. CDR3 sequence reads: CASSSAGNRDGYTF. The CDR3 DNA follows: TGTGCCAGCAGCTCGGCTGGGAATAGGGATGGCTACACCTTC.

This clonotype was counted at least ten times. The V gene is TRBV10-3, the J gene TRBJ1-1; 9 bases map to TRBD1. This CDR3 contains 14 residues. Germline lookup yields CDR1 ENHRY and CDR2 SYGVKD. The V and J ends lost 6 bases and 3 bases, in that order; junction bases with no gene match: 5. CDR3 nucleotides: TGTGCCATCAGCACAGGGGGCGGCTACACTGAAGCTTTCTTT. This codes for CAISTGGGYTEAFF.

As concerns this clonotype: Given a much more abundant clone one base away, this may be a read error. The chain joins TRBV6-5 to TRBJ1-2; D might be TRBD1 (6 bases). Germline loops: CDR1 MNHEY, CDR2 SVGAGI. V shed 2 bases and J shed 2 bases, with 9 bases lying between them. The CDR3 length is 14 residues. CDR3 bases: TGTGCCAGCAGTTACGAGGGGGGGAACTATGGCTACACCTTC. Residues: CASSYEGGNYGYTF.